The source of this T cell receptor (beta chain) is a study of regulatory T cells in long-lasting Graves disease. This clonotype occurred many times. Its target is not known. V was shortened by 5 bases and J by 4 bases, with 14 bases between the two germline ends. The CDR3 sequence is 14 residues long. Germline lookup yields CDR1 SGHRS and CDR2 YFSETQ. The time point is: newly diagnosed GD, antithyroid drugs for less than 3 months. PBMC RNA was the source of the TCR library. Arm-PCR of CDR3 regions and iRepertoire HTBI primers were the basis on which TCR beta libraries were built. MiXCR, run by TCRdb on the multiplex PCR reads, gives a single entry per CDR3 protein. The sample carries approximately 400,000 distinct CDR3 sequences, 15% recorded once. Study-level results: Persistent Graves' patients showed reduced TCR diversity versus newly diagnosed patients. Among persistent patients, a larger number of public clonotypes were shared (about 2,800) than among newly diagnosed patients (about 950).

These same records also appear under a second study, on T cells in Graves' hyperthyroidism and ophthalmopathy. As that study records: The TCR CDR3 was amplified in a first-round RT-PCR using the HTBI primer set.

This material consisted of peripheral blood mononuclear cells (PBMCs), taken at new diagnosis, from a patient treated with antithyroid drugs. This chain uses TRBV5-1 with TRBJ2-3, with D perhaps matching TRBD2 (5 bases). This clonotype was obtained from a woman between 35 and 50 years old with Graves disease. The CDR3 coding sequence is TGCGCCAGCAGTTCCGTCGTGGAGGCAGATACGCAGTATTTT. Its translation is CASSSVVEADTQYF.